This TCR beta chain is drawn from a study of Ad26.COV2.S vaccination and SARS-CoV-2 variants. Treatment reported: some 20 received Ad26.COV2.S at low or high dose, single or two shots; a few received placebo; per-sample allocation not given. At day 63 after the first vaccine or placebo injection, samples were drawn. Only in-frame clones appear in the TCRdb table, and some are missing; sequencing was by immunoSEQ multiplex PCR. This table holds more than 300,000 clones, around four fifths found once. This clone came up once. V lost 9 bases and J lost 0, with 8 bases in between. CDR3 size: 12 residues. CDR1 and CDR2 (germline): LNHDA, SQIVND (reference sequence).

The chain couples TRBV19 to TRBJ1-1; the D gene is possibly TRBD1 (5 bases). The receptor was isolated from a person aged 18-65 years who received the Ad26.COV2.S COVID-19 vaccine or a placebo. This material consisted of peripheral blood, taken in a trial of Ad26.COV2.S vaccine versus placebo. The CDR3 reads CASQTVNTEAFF. The DNA for the CDR3 is TGTGCCAGCCAGACAGTGAACACTGAAGCTTTCTTT.